Reported below is one T cell receptor (beta chain). This clone has more than one count but fewer than ten. Its antigen is still unknown. No base-level quality is on record; no much larger clone is a single base apart. The data are from a study of cytomegalovirus exposure and HLA in healthy donors (dated by TCRdb to 2016 to 2017). As for the study more broadly: In an earlier analysis of 550 to 750 of the donors, 276 Gb of sequence data and 90 million to 120 million unique TCR beta sequences from 150 million to 200 million T cells were reported. An early release that covered roughly 600 HLA-typed donors contained around 300 gigabases of sequencing data and approximately 85 million unique TCR sequences. Among the roughly 370 genotyped donors, approximately 82% belonged to the genetic ancestry cluster associated with self-reported Caucasian donors. The study was designed to test whether signatures of past pathogen exposure could be identified by cataloging public T cell receptors. The study profiled the T cell repertoires of 666 subjects by immunosequencing and related them to cytomegalovirus serostatus. Along with the roughly 610-subject first cohort, a separate validation cohort of over 90 different subjects was used. To predict cytomegalovirus infection status, the study combined high-throughput TCR immunosequencing, statistical association of individual TCRs with disease status, and machine learning. To study patterns of TCR occurrence, a later analysis re-analyzed previously published TCR beta repertoires from 700 or so donors and added high-resolution HLA genotyping. The later analysis used no new phenotypic data to find candidate immune exposures, relying instead on TCR beta sequences and their occurrence across donors. An earlier analysis of a few hundred of the donors applied high-throughput TCR beta sequencing to assess whether each TCR beta V gene segment acted as functional or pseudogenic. Alongside the repertoire data, information on donor age, sex, ethnicity and CMV serostatus was compiled. A later genetic analysis used genome-wide SNP genotypes for 398 of the 666 donors, treating that subset as a discovery cohort. Every discovery cohort repertoire had been produced on one sequencing platform. HLA typing covered class I and class II loci at four-digit resolution. The number of donors typed differed by locus, with about 620-630 for A, B, C, DRB1 and DQB1, roughly 520 for DQA1, over 600 for DPA1, and about 450 for DPB1. A few DR-DQ haplotypes were treated as single units for association and clustering because of strong linkage in the cohort. Among 398 genotyped donors of the cohort, an average of approximately 240,000 unique TCR beta nucleotide sequences were sequenced per donor, roughly 20% of them non-productive. Study-wide conclusions, independent of this receptor: An earlier analysis of approximately 600 of the donors showed that most TCR beta V segments appeared in productive rearrangements either about 87% or about 30% of the time, which broadly matched IMGT annotations. Because the 87-base-pair reads could not distinguish some IMGT-functional V segments, including TRBV6-2 and TRBV6-3, those segments were excluded. Sequencing depth was assumed to be roughly uniform across donors in the presence/absence analyses, though that assumption may not hold. Correlated functional status among segregating V segments might be attributable to linkage disequilibrium, but an unknown experimental factor could not be ruled out. CMV serostatus was the only immune exposure information available for the cohort. A later analysis found that TCR association rates varied across HLA loci, with DRB1 alleles showing the most associated TCRs and HLA-C alleles the fewest. Cytomegalovirus status was reported to be diagnosed by the classifier with high specificity and sensitivity in both the original and validation cohorts. The authors suggested that the approach could potentially be generalized to other disease states and immunological phenotypes. In a later analysis, most CMV-associated TCR beta chains were found to appear HLA-restricted, with HLA associations seemingly driven largely by CMV exposure. According to a later analysis, parvovirus B19, influenza, CMV and Epstein-Barr virus appeared linked to several top co-occurrence clusters. When HLA alleles, especially DR and DQ, strongly co-occurred, attributing TCR associations to individual alleles was difficult. A later analysis associated roughly 17,000 TCR beta sequences with specific HLA alleles at a false discovery rate of 0.05. In a later analysis, HLA-associated TCR beta chains showed more clonal expansion and lower generation probabilities than non-associated chains that were equally common. A later genetic analysis reported fewer N-insertions in productive TCRs among donors in an Asian-associated ancestry cluster than the 666-donor mean. In a later genetic analysis, a missense DCLRE1C variant was associated with V-gene and J-gene trimming of TCR beta chains, and the association was replicated in an independent cohort. This cohort had only TCR beta chains sequenced, and the lack of alpha or paired-chain data limited which features could be detected. A further reported finding was that TCR beta sequences accurately predicted the HLA-A and HLA-B alleles for most subjects in the first cohort. Most TCR sequences were observed very rarely across donors, whereas some public TCRs were present in many individuals. A cluster of highly shared sequence variants was judged likely to be a technical artifact of the sequencing pipeline. Because HLA typing was unavailable for some donors at each locus, only the typed subset was used in association tests. A total of about 150 TCR beta chains were listed by the study as associated with cytomegalovirus. The earlier analysis of approximately 540 of the donors excluded 15 to 20 rarely observed V segments, including chromosome 9 orphons, because counts were too low. Three of the identified cytomegalovirus-associated TCR beta chains were confirmed in vitro to be specific for cytomegalovirus antigens.

From its cysteine to its phenylalanine, the CDR3 spans 14 amino acids. Only the CDR3 region is kept as DNA, spanning 42 bases read in frame from base 1. From a lookup of the germline V gene, CDR1 and CDR2 are SNHLY and FYNNEI. Cut back by 7 bases and 0 bases, the V and J ends lie 13 bases apart. The protocol used for the library was the immunoSEQ multiplex PCR assay. The multiplex PCR relied on a mix of 60 forward primers for TCR Vbeta segments and 13 reverse primers for TCR Jbeta segments. The CDR3 region of rearranged TCR beta genes was amplified from genomic DNA with a multiplex PCR assay. Amplified TCR beta libraries were sequenced as 87-base-pair reads on the Illumina HiSeq System. In the source study's methods: A later analysis counted 75 million to 100 million unique TCR beta chains across the 550 to 800 repertoires, and 9 million to 14 million of these chains were shared by at least two donors. To remove PCR and sequencing errors, raw reads were error-corrected and collapsed into unique sequences using a nearest-neighbor algorithm that merged closely related sequences. V, D and J gene segments were assigned by aligning CDR3 sequences to IMGT reference sequences. For a sequence to be retained, at least a six-nucleotide match to both a V gene segment and a J gene segment was required. Rearrangements were classified as productive when the CDR3 lacked stop codons and remained in frame with V and J, and all other rearrangements were classified as non-productive. Following IMGT convention, CDR3 was defined as the stretch from the second conserved V-encoded cysteine to the conserved J-encoded phenylalanine. In an earlier analysis of some 550 of the donors, sequences lacking an unambiguous match to a single V gene segment were excluded. An earlier analysis of fewer than 750 of the donors called V segments functional above 56.7% productive rearrangements and segregating when the between-donor standard deviation exceeded 5%. To diagnose cytomegalovirus status from the catalog of TCR beta chain sequences, a statistical classification framework was built. In a later analysis, TCR nucleotide sequences were compared against IMGT/GENE-DB human TR gene sequences so that V and J genes could be assigned. A later analysis assigned CDR3 sequences and most-parsimonious VDJ recombination scenarios with the TCRdist pipeline. A later analysis defined each TCR beta chain by its CDR3 amino acid sequence plus V-gene family, and excluded reads lacking a unique V-gene family. In a later analysis, 450 to 600 highly shared, low-generation-probability nucleotide sequences were removed to address suspected cross-contamination and a sequencing artifact. A later analysis calculated a clonal expansion index for each public chain from normalized within-repertoire ranks of inferred template counts. Generation probabilities in a later analysis came from a VDJ recombination model fitted to out-of-frame rearrangements, and those results were checked against IGoR. In a later analysis, hypergeometric tests were used to score TCR-TCR, TCR-HLA and TCR-CMV co-occurrence, with a repertoire-size bias correction applied to TCR pairs. False discovery rates were estimated in a later analysis by permuting HLA or CMV assignments 20 times. A later analysis grouped co-occurring TCRs with DBSCAN, adding TCRdist sequence similarity when clustering within HLA-allele-positive subsets. Repertoires with fewer than 30,000 or more than 120,000 public chains were left out of co-occurrence clustering, as were five repertoires with anomalous nucleotide sharing. TCRdb limited this immuneACCESS table to in-frame rearrangements with V and J called. A share of clones is missing; checked studies link under half to unresolved V genes, and the rest is unexplained. That table supplies the V and J calls and clone size; D and trimming were determined from the DNA. This sample comprises some 180,000 clones, 65% to 85% of them detected only once. The ten largest clones capture less than 3.5% of the sample.

The cohort consisted of fewer than 700 healthy bone marrow donors. All cohort members were sampled while nominally healthy, although unrecorded immune exposures were likely present. The donor was CMV seronegative and belonged to the group of 350 or so seronegative cohort members. Every donor gave a peripheral blood sample, and the peripheral blood mononuclear cells from that sample were used for TCR beta sequencing. The Qiagen DNeasy Blood Extraction Kit was used to extract genomic DNA from the blood cell samples. The sample taken for sequencing was PBMCs. This clonotype was sampled from a woman in her thirties in good health and CMV-seronegative. This receptor chain uses TRBV2 and TRBJ2-7; possibly the D gene is TRBD2, per 6 matching bases. The sequenced DNA: TGTGCCAGCAATAGCGGTCTGAGCTCCTACGAGCAGTACTTC. The encoded protein is CASNSGLSSYEQYF.